This T cell receptor beta chain was sequenced for a study of monozygotic twins with inflammatory bowel disease. The germline V gene has CDR1 SGHDN and CDR2 FVKESK. CDR3 size: 16 residues. Each sample had eight separate cDNA synthesis reactions. Each of TCRalpha and TCRbeta cDNA went through two nested PCRs, lasting around 16 and 10 cycles. After re-calling the 5' RACE reads, TCRdb lists one entry per CDR3 protein, DNA absent. This specimen shows around 380,000 distinct CDR3 sequences; the ten leading clones hold under 3%. The origin of this receptor is a human donor with ulcerative colitis or Crohn's disease, or a healthy co-twin of an affected twin (not recorded which). Input material: blood. The J gene is TRBJ2-5, the V gene TRBV14; TCRdb gives TRBD2 as the D gene, but with no DNA this cannot be confirmed. The CDR3 reads CASSLLSGGAGETQYF.